The clone carrying this TCR beta chain was counted only a few times. Its antigen is as yet unknown. This record belongs to a study of cytotoxic CD8 clonotypes in ibrutinib-treated CLL. Overall study: IGHV unmutated fewer than 18; relapsed/refractory some ten; treatment-naive under 16. Partial responses numbered roughly 24 and complete responses 2; after a median around 68 months, roughly 15 stayed remitted and around 12 progressed. Study-level findings and limits: Clonality went higher at ibrutinib response and then dropped back toward baseline at progression.

Measured with immunoSEQ multiplex PCR; TCRdb has only the in-frame clones, and not every one. The table records around 77,000 clones, around 80% of them present only once. Germline values: CDR1 LNHDA, CDR2 SQIVND (reference sequence). V lost 1 base and J lost 3, with 9 bases in between. This CDR3 spans 14 amino acids. The sequence was collected from a human donor with chronic lymphocytic leukemia. Here the sequenced sample was PBMCs, taken at disease progression, from a patient treated with ibrutinib. This chain uses TRBV19 with TRBJ1-2, with D maybe TRBD1 (5 bases). The CDR3 region is CASSIVSGDYGYTF. CDR3 DNA sequence: TGTGCCAGTAGTATAGTTTCGGGGGACTATGGCTACACCTTC.